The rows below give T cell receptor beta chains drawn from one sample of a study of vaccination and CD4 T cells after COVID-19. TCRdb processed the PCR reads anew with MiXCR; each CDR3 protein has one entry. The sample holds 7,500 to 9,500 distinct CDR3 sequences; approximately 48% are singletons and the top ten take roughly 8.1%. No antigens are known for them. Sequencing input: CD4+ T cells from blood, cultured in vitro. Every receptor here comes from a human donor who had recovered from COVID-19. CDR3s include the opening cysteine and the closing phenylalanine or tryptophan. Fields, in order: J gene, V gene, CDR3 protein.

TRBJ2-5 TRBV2 CASSGDGSGTQYF
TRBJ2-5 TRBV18 CASSPGVEETQYF
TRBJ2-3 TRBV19 CASSIRKGPTDTQYF
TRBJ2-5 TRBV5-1 CASSQDEETQYF
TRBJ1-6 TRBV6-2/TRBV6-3 CAASSGTGSSYNSPLHF
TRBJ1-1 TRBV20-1 CSAGRGRNTEAFF
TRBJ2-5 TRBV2 CASSVSGLQETQYF
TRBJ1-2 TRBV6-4 CASRENPGQYDNYGYTF
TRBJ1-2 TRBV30 CAWRPPGTGGFGYTF
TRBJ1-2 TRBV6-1 CAGETANYGYTF
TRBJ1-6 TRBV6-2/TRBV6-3 CASRGQNNSPLHF
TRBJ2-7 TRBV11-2 CASSLVAGYEQYF
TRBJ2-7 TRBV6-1 CASSRTPSSGSSYEQYF
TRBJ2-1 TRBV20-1 CSARAPSGPRPYNEQFF
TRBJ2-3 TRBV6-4 CASKEDNTDTQYF
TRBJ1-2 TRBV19 CASSIIGYGYTF
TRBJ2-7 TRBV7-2 CASSLSSKGRNEQYF
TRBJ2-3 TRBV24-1 CATSAAGATDTQYF
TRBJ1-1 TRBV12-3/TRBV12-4 CASSSSANTEAFF
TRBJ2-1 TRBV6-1 CAGSNKPPGLAELNEQFF
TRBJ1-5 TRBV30 CALDGAGRGQPQHF
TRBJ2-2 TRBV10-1 CATRNTNTGELFF
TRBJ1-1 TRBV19 CASSMDRWQPNTEAFF
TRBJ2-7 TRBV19 CASSMAGTQYEQYF
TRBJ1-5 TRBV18 CASSRDGTNQPQHF
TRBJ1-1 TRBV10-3 CAISHTSANTEAFF
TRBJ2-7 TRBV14 CASSQVQGPSYEQYF
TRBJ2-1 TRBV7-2 CASSLGSGGAANEQFF
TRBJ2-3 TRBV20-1 CSAYTWDTQYF
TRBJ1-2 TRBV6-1 CASTILDRAGYTF
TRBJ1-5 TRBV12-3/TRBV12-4 CASRGQRNQPQHF
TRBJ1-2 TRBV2 CASRGRQRYYGYTF
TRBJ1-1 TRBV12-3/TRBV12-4 CASSLQQEGAFF
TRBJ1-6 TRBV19 CASSIQGLNSPLHF
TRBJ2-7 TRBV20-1 CSAREPGQGSYEQYF
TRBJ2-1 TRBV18 CASSPSPGNNEQFF
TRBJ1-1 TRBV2 CAEKAGGTEAFF
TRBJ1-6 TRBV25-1 CASSAGRGFNSPLHF
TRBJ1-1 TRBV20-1 CSARGEQGTEAFF
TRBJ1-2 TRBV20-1 CSASSDAYGYTF
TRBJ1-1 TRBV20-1 CSARDTDSNTEAFF
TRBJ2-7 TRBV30 CAWRAGGAGEEQYF
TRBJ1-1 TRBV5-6 CASSFQQGRWTEAFF
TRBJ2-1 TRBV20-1 CSARSMGELYNEQFF
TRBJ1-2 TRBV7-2 CASSSDRGNGYTF
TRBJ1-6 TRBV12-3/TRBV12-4 CANSSGQYNSPLHF
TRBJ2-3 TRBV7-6 CASSFTGTGEADTQYF
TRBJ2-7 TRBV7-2 CASSFSGGAYEQYF
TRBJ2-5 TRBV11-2 CASSLGNPVYQETQYF
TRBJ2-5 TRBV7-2 CASSLSPSGGGTQYF
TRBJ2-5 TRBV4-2 CASSQDVAGAETQYF
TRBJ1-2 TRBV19 CASSIAPGANYGYTF
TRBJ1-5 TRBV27 CASSWQGGQPQHF
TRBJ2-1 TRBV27 CASRGDRGHGEQFF
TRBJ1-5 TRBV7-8 CASSPGTGRDQPQHF
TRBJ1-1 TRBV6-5 CASSYSELNTEAFF
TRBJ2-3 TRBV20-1 CSAAPGNKNLAGTDTQYF